The 5 T cell receptor beta chains given below trace back to one sample, sequenced in a study of post-analysis software for immune sequencing data. Whole-study findings and limits: Patients carried several TRBV segments more frequently than controls did, and TRBV5-6, TRBV5-1 and TRBV20-1 were among them.

cDNA libraries of TCR beta carried unique molecular identifiers. TCRdb passed the PCR reads through MiXCR, listing each CDR3 protein once. The sample has hundreds of thousands of distinct CDR3 sequences; roughly 47% are singletons. These receptors' targets are unknown. Sequencing was done on a sample of blood. The receptors originated from a girl aged 10 to 17 with multiple sclerosis.

This chain links TRBV7-2 with TRBJ2-7, with D possibly matching TRBD2 (6 bases). The CDR3 runs to 15 residues. V was trimmed by 1 base and J by 0 bases, leaving 10 bases between them. CDR1 is SGHTA and CDR2 is FQGNSA in the germline V gene. The CDR3: CASSLDSGLSYEQYF. The DNA for the CDR3 is TGTGCCAGCAGCTTAGACTCGGGACTCTCCTACGAGCAGTACTTC.

The chain has TRBV5-1 and TRBJ2-1; D gene unclear. Germline loops: CDR1 SGHRS, CDR2 YFSETQ. There are 14 residues in the CDR3. V was cut by 4 bases and J by 0 bases, with 8 bases left in between. CDR3 in amino acids: CASSPVSSYNEQFF. Here the CDR3 DNA reads TGCGCCAGCAGCCCCGTGAGCTCCTACAATGAGCAGTTCTTC.

This clonotype has just a few counts. The chain links TRBV7-2 to TRBJ2-7; D remains unclear. This CDR3 is 11 amino acids long. V shed 2 bases and J shed 6 bases, with 5 bases lying between them. The germline V gene encodes CDR1 SGHTA and CDR2 FQGNSA. CDR3 nucleotide sequence: TGTGCCAGCAGCTTATTGGTCGAGCAGTACTTC. It yields the protein CASSLLVEQYF.

In this sample, this clonotype turned up a few times. V gene TRBV5-1 combines with J gene TRBJ2-1; the match to TRBD2 covers 9 bases. CDR1 and CDR2 (germline): SGHRS, YFSETQ. This CDR3 region has 15 residues. Trimming at V came to 2 bases and at J to 7 bases, leaving 7 bases not matched to a gene. The chain's CDR3 is CASSFGGGAGNEQFF. The CDR3 nucleotides read TGCGCCAGCAGCTTCGGCGGGGGGGCCGGGAATGAGCAGTTCTTC.

This clonotype was observed a handful of times. The rearrangement links TRBV7-2 to TRBJ2-1, with D perhaps assigned TRBD1 or TRBD2 (5 bases each). The CDR3 runs 13 residues. In germline, CDR1 is SGHTA, CDR2 FQGNSA. V dropped 5 bases and J dropped 8 bases, with 13 bases sitting between them. The DNA of the CDR3 is TGTGCCAGCAGCCTTGCTGAGGGGTATGAGCAGTTCTTC. Residues: CASSLAEGYEQFF. Based on the CDR3 plus reference TRBV7-2 and TRBJ2-1, the full variable domain is GAGVSQSPSNKVTEKGKDVELRCDPISGHTALYWYRQSLGQGLEFLIYFQGNSAPDKSGLPSDRFSAERTGGSVSTLTIQRTQQEDSAVYLCASSLAEGYEQFFGPGTRLTVL.